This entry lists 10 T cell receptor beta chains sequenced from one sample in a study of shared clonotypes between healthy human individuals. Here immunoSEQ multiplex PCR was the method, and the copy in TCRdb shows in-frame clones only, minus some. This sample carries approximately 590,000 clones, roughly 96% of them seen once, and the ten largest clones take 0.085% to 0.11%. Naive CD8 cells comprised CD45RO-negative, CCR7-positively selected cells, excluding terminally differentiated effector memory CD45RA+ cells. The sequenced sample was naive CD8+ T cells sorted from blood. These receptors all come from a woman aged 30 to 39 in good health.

The CDR3 loop reads CASSGDRDYGYTF. CDR3 DNA: TGCGCCAGCAGCGGGGACCGCGACTATGGCTACACCTTC. The chain links TRBV5-1 to TRBJ1-2; possibly TRBD1 for D (5 bases). Germline CDR1 and CDR2: SGHRS and YFSETQ. The CDR3 has 13 residues. The V end was cut by 4 bases, the J end by 3 bases, with 10 bases between.

CDR3 DNA: TGTGCCAGCAGTGAAGACCTCCTGGCAGGGCCAAATCAGCCCCAGCATTTT. It translates to CASSEDLLAGPNQPQHF. The chain has TRBV6-1 and TRBJ1-5; TRBD1 is a possible D gene (5 bases). V lost 1 base, J lost 4 bases, and 17 bases lay in between. Germline loops: CDR1 MNHNS, CDR2 SASEGT. This CDR3 contains 17 residues.

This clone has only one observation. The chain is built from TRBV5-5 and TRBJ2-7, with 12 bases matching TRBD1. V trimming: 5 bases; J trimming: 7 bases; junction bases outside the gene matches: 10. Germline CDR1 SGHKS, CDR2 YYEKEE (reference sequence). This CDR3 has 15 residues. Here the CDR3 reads CASRSGTGGPKEQYF. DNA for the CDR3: TGTGCCAGCAGATCCGGGACAGGGGGCCCGAAAGAGCAGTACTTC. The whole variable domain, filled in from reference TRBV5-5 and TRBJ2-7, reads DAGVTQSPTHLIKTRGQQVTLRCSPISGHKSVSWYQQVLGQGPQFIFQYYEKEERGRGNFPDRFSARQFPNYSSELNVNALLLGDSALYLCASRSGTGGPKEQYFGPGTRLTVT.

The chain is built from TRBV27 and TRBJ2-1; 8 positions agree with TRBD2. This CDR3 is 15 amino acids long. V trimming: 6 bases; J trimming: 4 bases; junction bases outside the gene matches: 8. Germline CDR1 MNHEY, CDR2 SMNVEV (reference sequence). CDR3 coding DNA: TGTGCCAGCAGATTTCTGACTAGCGTTTACAATGAGCAGTTCTTC. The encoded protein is CASRFLTSVYNEQFF.

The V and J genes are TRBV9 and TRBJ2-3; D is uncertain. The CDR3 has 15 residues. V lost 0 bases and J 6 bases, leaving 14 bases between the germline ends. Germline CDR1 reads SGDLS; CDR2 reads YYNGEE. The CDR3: CASSVALLGFDTQYF. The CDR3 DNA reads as TGTGCCAGCAGCGTAGCGTTGTTGGGCTTTGATACGCAGTATTTT.

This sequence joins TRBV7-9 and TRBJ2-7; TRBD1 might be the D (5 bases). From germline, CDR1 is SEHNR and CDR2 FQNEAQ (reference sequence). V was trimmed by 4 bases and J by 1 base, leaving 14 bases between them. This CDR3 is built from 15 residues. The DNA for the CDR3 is TGTGCCAGCAGCTCCACGACAGCTAATTCCTACGAGCAGTACTTC. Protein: CASSSTTANSYEQYF.

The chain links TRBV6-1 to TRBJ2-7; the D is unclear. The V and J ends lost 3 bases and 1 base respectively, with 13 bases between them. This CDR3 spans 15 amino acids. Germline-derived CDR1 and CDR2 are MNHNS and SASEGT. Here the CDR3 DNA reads TGTGCCAGCAGTGAGCTTTTTTTGGGGTCCTACGAGCAGTACTTC. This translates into CASSELFLGSYEQYF.

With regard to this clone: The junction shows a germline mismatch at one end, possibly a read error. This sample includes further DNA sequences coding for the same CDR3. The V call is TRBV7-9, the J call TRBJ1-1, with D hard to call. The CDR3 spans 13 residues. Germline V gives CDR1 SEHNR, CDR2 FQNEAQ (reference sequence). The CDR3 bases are TGTGCCAGCAGCCTACCTATGAACACTGAAGCTTTTTTT. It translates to CASSLPMNTEAFF.

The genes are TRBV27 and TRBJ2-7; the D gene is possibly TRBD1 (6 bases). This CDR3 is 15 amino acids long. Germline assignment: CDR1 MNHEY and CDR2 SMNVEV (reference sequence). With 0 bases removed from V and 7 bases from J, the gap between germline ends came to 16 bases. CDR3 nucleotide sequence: TGTGCCAGCAGTTTATCGCCAGGGGCGAGTGGGGAGCAGTACTTC. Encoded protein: CASSLSPGASGEQYF.

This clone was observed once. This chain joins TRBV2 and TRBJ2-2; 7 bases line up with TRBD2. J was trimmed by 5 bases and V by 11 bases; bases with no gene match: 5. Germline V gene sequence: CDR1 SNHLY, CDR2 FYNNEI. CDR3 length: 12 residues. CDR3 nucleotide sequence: TGTGCCGCCGGGGAGGGGACCGGGGAGCTGTTTTTT. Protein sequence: CAAGEGTGELFF.